Below, 28 T cell receptor beta chains from the same sample are listed, as sequenced in a study of blood T cell repertoires in COVID-19. Libraries were prepared by immunoSEQ multiplex PCR; TCRdb keeps only in-frame clonotypes and omits some of them. Here the sample spans roughly 20,000 clones, roughly 86% being singletons. Sequencing was carried out using peripheral blood. Receptor source: a human donor in a cohort sampled during active COVID-19.

This clone appeared a single time. The V call is TRBV9, the J call TRBJ2-7; 7 bases line up with TRBD1. The germline V gene encodes CDR1 SGDLS and CDR2 YYNGEE. The CDR3 totals 14 residues. V trimming: 4 bases; J trimming: 0 bases; junction bases outside the gene matches: 4. As DNA, the CDR3 is TGTGCCAGCAGCACTACAGGGGCCTCCTACGAGCAGTACTTC. Its translation is CASSTTGASYEQYF.

V and J are TRBV5-6 and TRBJ1-5; D not resolved. This CDR3 contains 14 residues. Trimming removed 4 bases at V and 4 bases at J, with 12 bases between. The V gene's germline CDR1 is SGHDT and CDR2 YYEEEE. The CDR3 loop reads CASSIEGWNQPQHF. The CDR3 bases are TGTGCCAGCAGCATCGAGGGTTGGAATCAGCCCCAGCATTTT.

The CDR3 spells CASSTRTGIAFF. The CDR3 DNA reads TGTGCCAGCAGTACCAGGACAGGGATAGCTTTCTTT. This rearrangement joins TRBV12-3 or TRBV12-4 to TRBJ1-1, with 8 nucleotides matching TRBD1. The CDR3 runs to 12 residues. After removal of 5 bases from V and 10 bases from J, the junction contained 6 bases not matched to a gene.

The chain joins TRBV11-2 to TRBJ2-3; 8 bases are shared with TRBD2. V dropped 5 bases and J dropped 1; count of bases not matched to a gene: 14. Looked up from germline, CDR1 is SGHAT and CDR2 is FQNNGV. The CDR3 has 18 amino acids. The CDR3 DNA reads TGTGCCAGCAGCCCAGCTAGGGGACTAGTTTTTGGCACAGATACGCAGTATTTT. Translated: CASSPARGLVFGTDTQYF.

In this sample, this clone turned up once. The V and J genes are TRBV20-1 and TRBJ1-1; the D is unclear. The ends were cut back, 3 bases at V and 1 base at J, with 6 bases in the middle. Per the germline V gene, CDR1 is DFQATT and CDR2 is SNEGSKA (reference sequence). This CDR3 spans 12 amino acids. CDR3 protein: CSASTQNTEAFF. CDR3 coding DNA: TGCAGTGCTAGTACACAGAACACTGAAGCTTTCTTT.

The rearrangement joins TRBV25-1 to TRBJ1-4; D is unclear. CDR3 length: 14 amino acids. V gave up 4 bases and J gave up 7 bases, with 13 bases separating them. Germline CDR1 is MGHDK and CDR2 is SYGVNS. The CDR3 reads CASSGPREVEKLFF. The CDR3 region has the DNA TGTGCCAGCAGTGGCCCGCGGGAAGTTGAAAAACTGTTTTTT. Full variable domain (rest looked up from reference TRBV25-1 and TRBJ1-4): EADIYQTPRYLVIGTGKKITLECSQTMGHDKMYWYQQDPGMELHLIHYSYGVNSTEKGDLSSESTVSRIRTEHFPLTLESARPSHTSQYLCASSGPREVEKLFFGSGTQLSVL.

This chain links TRBV5-1 with TRBJ2-3, with a possible D match to TRBD2 (5 bases). Trimming left V 7 bases short and J 8 bases short, with 23 bases between. Germline-derived CDR1 and CDR2 are SGHRS and YFSETQ. There are 15 residues in the CDR3. The CDR3, as DNA: TGCGCCAGCTCCCGAGCTGGACTGGAGAGAGGTACGCAGTATTTT. Its protein product is CASSRAGLERGTQYF.

The chain links TRBV28 to TRBJ1-3; no definite D call. V lost 5 bases and J 0 bases, leaving 8 bases between the germline ends. The V gene's germline CDR1 is MDHEN and CDR2 SYDVKM. The CDR3 has 14 residues. The CDR3, as DNA: TGTGCCAGCAGTCCACAGTACTCTGGAAACACCATATATTTT. It encodes CASSPQYSGNTIYF.

V gene TRBV5-4 combines with J gene TRBJ2-7; TRBD2 agrees at 7 bases. Germline loops: CDR1 SGHNT, CDR2 YYREEE (reference sequence). V shed 0 bases, J shed 0 bases, and the junction held 6 bases outside the gene matches. This CDR3 spans 16 amino acids. CDR3 sequence reads: CASSLAAGAPSYEQYF. The CDR3 coding sequence is TGTGCCAGCAGCTTGGCTGCGGGAGCCCCCTCCTACGAGCAGTACTTC.

The J gene is TRBJ2-2, the V gene TRBV19, with 11 bases that match TRBD1. Germline CDR1 LNHDA, CDR2 SQIVND (reference sequence). The CDR3 extends over 14 amino acids. Losses at the gene ends were 6 bases for V and 6 bases for J; bases not matched to a gene: 3. The CDR3 nucleotides are TGTGCCAGTAGAAGGACAGGGGGCCCCGGGGAGCTGTTTTTT. Protein: CASRRTGGPGELFF.

The chain combines TRBV6-2 or TRBV6-3 with TRBJ2-7; D ambiguous. Germline values: CDR1 MNHEY, CDR2 SVGEGT. The CDR3 is 13 amino acids. V was shortened by 0 bases and J by 6 bases, with 9 bases between the two germline ends. The CDR3, as DNA: TGTGCCAGCAGTTACTCCACGACTGTCGAGCAGTACTTC. Protein sequence: CASSYSTTVEQYF.

The chain carries TRBV27 and TRBJ2-5, with 8 bases matching TRBD1. After removal of 7 bases from V and 6 bases from J, the junction contained 16 bases not matched to a gene. This CDR3 is 16 amino acids long. Germline CDR1 is MNHEY and CDR2 is SMNVEV (reference sequence). The CDR3 DNA follows: TGTGCCAGCACCCCCCTCCCCGGACAGGGTGGAAAGACCCAGTACTTC. Translation: CASTPLPGQGGKTQYF.

This chain uses TRBV10-3 with TRBJ2-4, with a tentative D call TRBD2 (6 bases). This CDR3 is 15 amino acids long. Trimming cost V 10 bases and J 1 base, with 17 bases left between them. Germline CDR1 reads ENHRY; CDR2 reads SYGVKD. This chain's CDR3 is CASGAGPSAKNIQYF. The CDR3 bases are TGTGCCAGTGGGGCGGGGCCCTCGGCCAAAAACATTCAGTACTTC.

This chain connects TRBV28 to TRBJ1-1; D gene uncertain. The CDR3 length is 14 residues. The germline V gene encodes CDR1 MDHEN and CDR2 SYDVKM. Trimming removed 6 bases from V and 1 base from J, with 12 bases in between. CDR3 sequence reads: CASRGGFWNTEAFF. In DNA form, the CDR3 reads TGTGCCAGCAGGGGCGGGTTTTGGAACACTGAAGCTTTCTTT. Full variable domain (rest looked up from reference TRBV28 and TRBJ1-1): DVKVTQSSRYLVKRTGEKVFLECVQDMDHENMFWYRQDPGLGLRLIYFSYDVKMKEKGDIPEGYSVSREKKERFSLILESASTNQTSMYLCASRGGFWNTEAFFGQGTRLTVV.

The table lists this clone with a count of one. V is TRBV10-3 and J is TRBJ1-4, with 7 bases fitting TRBD1. Germline CDR1 is ENHRY and CDR2 is SYGVKD. The ends lost 3 bases at V and 5 bases at J; junction bases unmatched: 6. The CDR3 extends over 15 amino acids. The CDR3 nucleotides read TGTGCCATCAGTGATTCAGGGGGAAAGAATGAAAAACTGTTTTTT. Translation gives CAISDSGGKNEKLFF.

CDR3 bases: TGTGCCAGCAGCCCTGGACTAGCACCCTACAATGAGCAGTTCTTC. Protein sequence: CASSPGLAPYNEQFF. The chain recombines TRBV28 with TRBJ2-1; 8 bases match TRBD2. Trimming cost V 6 bases and J 2 bases; bases outside gene matches: 6. Germline V gene data show CDR1 as MDHEN and CDR2 as SYDVKM. The CDR3 is 15 amino acids.

This sequence joins TRBV6-5 and TRBJ2-2; TRBD1 is a possible D gene (6 bases). Germline assignment: CDR1 MNHEY and CDR2 SVGAGI. The length of the CDR3 is 15 residues. Trimming cost V 6 bases and J 7 bases, with 18 bases left between them. Here the CDR3 DNA reads TGTGCCAGCAGCCCCTTCAGGGGTCGTGGCGGGGAGCTGTTTTTT. Translating gives CASSPFRGRGGELFF.

V and J are TRBV5-6 and TRBJ2-2, with TRBD2 matching 7 bases. The V gene's germline CDR1 is SGHDT and CDR2 YYEEEE. V was clipped by 0 bases and J by 4 bases; unmatched bases: 6. This CDR3 has 16 residues. This chain's CDR3 is CASSLGRERVTGELFF. CDR3 nucleotide sequence: TGTGCCAGCAGCTTGGGGCGGGAGCGTGTCACCGGGGAGCTGTTTTTT.

The chain recombines TRBV11-2 with TRBJ1-3, with 9 positions matching TRBD1. V dropped 5 bases and J dropped 0; count of bases not matched to a gene: 5. CDR1 and CDR2 (germline): SGHAT, FQNNGV. The CDR3 has 16 residues. The CDR3 nucleotides are TGTGCCAGCAGCGGACCGACAGGGGGCTCTGGAAACACCATATATTTT. Translation: CASSGPTGGSGNTIYF.

J is TRBJ2-1 and V is TRBV9; 11 nucleotides line up with TRBD2. Trimming took 4 bases from V and 3 from J; bases not matched to a gene: 3. Germline-derived CDR1 and CDR2 are SGDLS and YYNGEE. The CDR3 spans 15 residues. Written as DNA, the CDR3 is TGTGCCAGCAGCCCCACTAGCGGGGGCTACAATGAGCAGTTCTTC. It is translated as CASSPTSGGYNEQFF.

This rearrangement joins TRBV6-5 to TRBJ1-5; D is perhaps TRBD1 (6 bases). The CDR3 length is 12 residues. V was cut by 8 bases and J by 7 bases, with 12 bases left in between. In germline, CDR1 is MNHEY, CDR2 SVGAGI. The CDR3 loop reads CASGTGTQPQHF. CDR3 sequence (DNA): TGTGCCAGCGGCACAGGGACCCAGCCCCAGCATTTT.

This chain links TRBV18 with TRBJ2-7; 11 bases are a match to TRBD1. The CDR3 consists of 13 residues. V was pared by 5 bases and J by 4 bases, with 1 base of the junction left unmatched. CDR1 and CDR2 from the germline V gene are KGHSH and LQKENI. CDR3 bases: TGTGCCAGCTCAAGGGACAGGGGGTACGAGCAGTACTTC. Encoded protein: CASSRDRGYEQYF.

This chain connects TRBV5-4 to TRBJ2-2; 10 bases agree with TRBD1. In germline, CDR1 is SGHNT, CDR2 YYREEE (reference sequence). The CDR3 sequence is 16 residues long. The V gene end was trimmed by 1 base and the J gene end by 5 bases; junction bases not matched to a gene: 5. Here the CDR3 reads CASSLLGQGGTGELFF. DNA for the CDR3: TGTGCCAGCAGCTTGTTAGGACAGGGGGGAACCGGGGAGCTGTTTTTT. Looking up the rest from reference TRBV5-4 and TRBJ2-2 gives the full variable domain: ETGVTQSPTHLIKTRGQQVTLRCSSQSGHNTVSWYQQALGQGPQFIFQYYREEENGRGNFPPRFSGLQFPNYSSELNVNALELDDSALYLCASSLLGQGGTGELFFGEGSRLTVL.

In this sample, this clone turned up a few times. The rearrangement links TRBV24-1 to TRBJ2-5; 12 positions agree with TRBD2. V lost 3 bases and J lost 2; bases outside the gene matches: 6. Germline loops: CDR1 KGHDR, CDR2 SFDVKD. This CDR3 contains 17 residues. The CDR3 bases are TGTGCCACCAGTGATATCCTAGCGGGAGGGGGGCAAGAGACCCAGTACTTC. This codes for CATSDILAGGGQETQYF.

The chain is built from TRBV6-5 and TRBJ1-2; a weak D match, TRBD1 (6 bases). Trimming cost V 2 bases and J 3 bases, with 13 bases left between them. The CDR3 length is 15 residues. In germline, CDR1 is MNHEY, CDR2 SVGAGI. This CDR3 is CASSYRVRGDYGYTF. Written as DNA, the CDR3 is TGTGCCAGCAGTTACAGGGTCAGGGGAGACTATGGCTACACCTTC.

The chain carries TRBV13 and TRBJ2-1; 9 bases are shared with TRBD2. This CDR3 is 16 amino acids long. The germline CDR1 and CDR2 sequences are PRHDT and FYEKMQ (reference sequence). J lost 8 bases, V lost 6 bases, and 14 bases had no gene match. The DNA of the CDR3 is TGTGCCAGCAGTTCCTTACGGGGTAGCGGGAGAGATGAGCAGTTCTTC. It translates to CASSSLRGSGRDEQFF.

The chain uses TRBV7-8 and TRBJ2-1; possibly TRBD2 for D (5 bases). Germline CDR1 is SGHVS and CDR2 is FQNEAQ. Deletions cut 0 bases from V and 3 bases from J, with 9 bases between. The CDR3 totals 15 residues. The CDR3 loop reads CASSLAGGYYNEQFF. CDR3 bases: TGTGCCAGCAGCTTAGCGGGCGGGTACTACAATGAGCAGTTCTTC.

In this sample, this clone turned up a few times. The genes are TRBV7-3 and TRBJ2-1, with 10 bases lining up with TRBD2. V lost 8 bases, J lost 6 bases, and 10 bases stayed unmatched. Germline lookup yields CDR1 SGHTA and CDR2 FQGTGA. The length of the CDR3 is 15 residues. The CDR3 spells CASRPGLAEGNEQFF. The CDR3, as DNA: TGTGCCAGCCGGCCCGGACTAGCGGAGGGCAATGAGCAGTTCTTC.